This TCR beta chain stems from a study of CD8+ T cells in alopecia areata. Study-level results: Normal scalp had lower clonality than lesional scalp, with alopecia totalis/universalis lesions showing this most strongly.

RNA was extracted and reverse transcribed into cDNA as the sequencing template. The protocol was immunoSEQ multiplex PCR, while the TCRdb copy is restricted to in-frame clones and leaves out a portion. This repertoire shows 23,000 or so clones, roughly half found once; its top ten account for around 30%. Researchers took lesional scalp punch biopsies and peripheral blood from people who were alopecia areata patients. PBMCs, the starting material, were the source of sorted CD4+ and CD8+ T cells. A few counts support this clone. Its antigen is unidentified. CDR3 length equals 13 residues. The trim removed 8 bases at V and 4 bases at J, leaving 6 bases unmatched. CDR1 is SQVTM and CDR2 is ANQGSEA in the germline V gene.

The receptor was isolated from a human donor with alopecia areata. The chain joins TRBV29-1 to TRBJ2-1, with TRBD1 matching over 9 bases. Material for sequencing was NKG2D-high CD8+ T cells sorted from blood. DNA for the CDR3: TGCAGCTCCGGGACAGGGTTTTACAATGAGCAGTTCTTC. This gives the protein CSSGTGFYNEQFF.